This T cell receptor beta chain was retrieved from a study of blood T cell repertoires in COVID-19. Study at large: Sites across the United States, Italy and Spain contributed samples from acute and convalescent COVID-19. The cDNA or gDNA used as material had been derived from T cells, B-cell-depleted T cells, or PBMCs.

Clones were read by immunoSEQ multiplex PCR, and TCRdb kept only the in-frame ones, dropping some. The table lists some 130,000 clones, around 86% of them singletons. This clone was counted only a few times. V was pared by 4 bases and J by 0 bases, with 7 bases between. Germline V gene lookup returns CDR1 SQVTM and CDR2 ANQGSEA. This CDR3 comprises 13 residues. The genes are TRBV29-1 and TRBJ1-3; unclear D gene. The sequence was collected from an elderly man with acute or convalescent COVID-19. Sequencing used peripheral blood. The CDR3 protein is CSVGTSSGNTIYF. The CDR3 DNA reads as TGCAGCGTTGGGACTTCCTCTGGAAACACCATATATTTT.